Here is one T cell receptor (beta chain) with its context. At one end the junction does not follow the germline gene, possibly because of a read error. This record comes from a study of shared clonotypes between healthy human individuals. Germline V gene data show CDR1 as SGHNT and CDR2 as YYREEE (reference sequence). This CDR3 has 13 amino acids. Across several immunoSEQ plates, the genomic DNA of each subset was split evenly. Sequencing used immunoSEQ multiplex PCR; TCRdb keeps in-frame clones, though not all of them. This sample has 650,000 to 700,000 clones, with roughly 88% found just once. What CD8 memory combined were CD45RO+ cells and CCR7-negative CD45RA+ TemRA cells.

The receptor's source is a man younger than 35 in good health. Some clones in this sample may be carry-over from other donors' samples. The rearrangement joins TRBV5-4 to TRBJ1-1, with D unclear. What was sequenced was memory CD8+ T cells from PBMCs. Subset denoted: CD45RO+ cells pooled with CCR7-negative TemRA cells. The DNA for the CDR3 is TGTGCCAGCGGCTTCCGGAGGGCCGGTGAAGCTTTCTTT. Protein: CASGFRRAGEAFF.